The source of this TCR beta chain is a study of cytomegalovirus exposure and HLA in healthy donors. The germline V gene encodes CDR1 LGHNT and CDR2 FRNRAP. The V and J ends lost 9 bases and 0 bases, in that order; junction bases with no gene match: 10. This CDR3 is 16 amino acids long. This clone was seen a single time. A multiplex PCR was run with 60 Vbeta primers and 13 Jbeta primers. Clones were read by immunoSEQ multiplex PCR, and TCRdb kept only the in-frame ones, dropping some. Among some 180,000 clones, more than 70% were seen once, and the ten largest hold around 1.4%. The rearrangement uses TRBV12-5 and TRBJ2-1, with 8 bases matching TRBD1. Sequencing was performed on PBMCs. This TCR derives from a girl between 5 and 17 years old in good health and CMV-seropositive. The CDR3, as DNA: TGTGCTAGGGAGACCTGGGACAGGTACTCCTACAATGAGCAGTTCTTC. Protein product: CARETWDRYSYNEQFF.